Included here is one T cell receptor beta chain sequence, with context. Its target is not known. Trimming removed 6 bases at V and 5 bases at J, with 20 bases between. The V gene's germline CDR1 is MRHNA and CDR2 SNTAGT. This CDR3 is built from 15 residues. The sample originates from a study of T cell clonotyping in hematopoietic cell transplantation. Broader study findings: Pathologically expanded recipient clonotypes increased progressively from day 30 to day 180 as diversity fell. Broader posttransplant TCR repertoire diversity was predicted by graft donor and pretransplant recipient Inverse Simpson Index values. No sorting was done, leaving CD4 and CD8 contributions mixed.

Generated by immunoSEQ multiplex PCR, the TCRdb table keeps only in-frame clones and is missing some. The sample gives approximately 6,000 clones, more than 60% of which show up once; 27% is in the top ten. Blood collection times were about day -28 and days 30, 100, 180 posttransplant. Specimen: PBMCs, collected 100 days after allogeneic stem cell transplant. The receptor comes from a male patient between 45 and 59 years old who had an allogeneic stem cell transplant from an unrelated donor, so the T cells may come from the graft donor. Some clones in this sample may be carry-over from other donors' samples. The chain uses TRBV6-4 and TRBJ2-7, with unresolved D. The DNA for the CDR3 is TGTGCCAGCAGGGCCGCAACGTTATTCCCCCACGAGCAGTACTTC. It codes for CASRAATLFPHEQYF.